This record concerns one T cell receptor beta chain sequence. Its antigen is not identified. Germline CDR1 is SGHDN and CDR2 is FVKESK. This CDR3 has 19 residues. V lost 4 bases, J lost 0 bases, and 14 bases stayed unmatched. Only in-frame clones appear in the TCRdb table, and some are missing; sequencing was by immunoSEQ multiplex PCR. The sample contains about 15,000 clones, around 90% of which appear only once. The data originate from a study of PD-1 blockade in classical Hodgkin lymphoma. Whole-study findings and limits: Undefined causes, possibly disease activity or prior therapy, underlie the repertoire differences. TCR diversity at baseline was reported to be reduced in newly diagnosed patients relative to healthy donors.

Time point noted: newly diagnosed, previously untreated cHL patient sample. Newly diagnosed classical Hodgkin lymphoma PBMCs, still untreated, provided the comparison samples. What was sequenced was peripheral blood mononuclear cells (PBMCs). The gene calls are TRBV14 and TRBJ1-1; 10 bases line up with TRBD1. This TCR derives from a human donor with classical Hodgkin lymphoma. In DNA, the CDR3 is TGTGCCAGCAGCCCTCGACAGGGGGCGGAAACAAGGATGAACACTGAAGCTTTCTTT. Encoded protein: CASSPRQGAETRMNTEAFF.